What follows describes a single T cell receptor (beta chain). What it recognizes is unknown. This sample stems from a study of radiotherapy plus CTLA-4 blockade in lung cancer. Overall study: An objective response was seen in 15% to 20% of patients, and disease control in more than 25%.

General study results and limits: TCR clones of tumor origin grew in blood after radiotherapy plus ipilimumab. Early shifts in blood T cell clones, with interferon-beta, reportedly predicted response best.

Chemo-refractory metastatic non-small-cell lung cancer patients underwent focal radiation alongside CTLA-4 blockade with ipilimumab. Assay: immunoSEQ multiplex PCR; the TCRdb copy retains only in-frame clones and omits some. This sample has tens of thousands of clones, with about three quarters found just once. The TCR originated in a human donor with non-small cell lung cancer who had stable disease on radiotherapy plus ipilimumab. Sequences were derived from peripheral blood, sampled from a patient treated with radiotherapy plus ipilimumab.

CDR3 DNA sequence: TGCGCCAGCAGCCAACCCAGCGGGAGCTCCTACAATGAGCAGTTCTTC. Translation: CASSQPSGSSYNEQFF. The chain is built from TRBV4-1 and TRBJ2-1, with 8 bases aligning to TRBD2. The CDR3 extends over 16 amino acids. Trimming cost V 2 bases and J 0 bases; bases outside gene matches: 3. Germline V gives CDR1 MGHRA, CDR2 YSYEKL.